The 10 T cell receptor beta chains listed next were all sequenced from one sample in a study of T-cell memory formation after mild COVID-19. TCRdb independently ran MiXCR on the 5' RACE reads; one entry per CDR3 protein. Found here are roughly 600,000 distinct CDR3 sequences, roughly 17% of them singletons; the top ten hold around 12%. Sequenced input: PBMCs or a T cell subset sorted from them (not recorded which). These receptors were collected from an adult woman who had mild COVID-19 (a few samples of this study predate the infection). Cell type and time point are not known.

This clonotype turned up a few times. The rearrangement joins TRBV6-6 to TRBJ1-3; D unclear. The CDR3 consists of 15 residues. Germline V gene data show CDR1 as MNHNY and CDR2 as SVGAGI (reference sequence). The germline V and J ends were trimmed by 4 bases and 0 bases, with 10 bases remaining between them. The CDR3 here is CASSSPTNSGNTIYF. The CDR3, as DNA: TGTGCCAGCAGTTCCCCGACCAACTCTGGAAACACCATATATTTT.

V gene TRBV4-1 combines with J gene TRBJ1-5, with D unresolved. Trimming removed 1 base from V and 5 bases from J, with 6 bases in between. The germline gives CDR1 MGHRA, CDR2 YSYEKL. The CDR3 extends over 13 amino acids. CDR3 DNA: TGCGCCAGCAGCCAAGTCGACGATCAGCCCCAGCATTTT. The encoded protein is CASSQVDDQPQHF.

This clonotype was detected a few times. The gene calls are TRBV7-8 and TRBJ1-1; D is perhaps TRBD1 (5 bases). The V end was cut by 2 bases, the J end by 7 bases, with 8 bases between. Germline V gene lookup returns CDR1 SGHVS and CDR2 FQNEAQ. The CDR3 contains 12 residues. The CDR3 loop is CASSLLQGEAFF. CDR3 in DNA: TGTGCCAGCAGCTTACTTCAGGGTGAAGCTTTCTTT.

The chain combines TRBV5-5 with TRBJ2-1; TRBD2 matches 7 bases. Germline values: CDR1 SGHKS, CDR2 YYEKEE (reference sequence). V was pared by 4 bases and J by 14 bases, with 9 bases of the junction left unmatched. CDR3 length equals 12 residues. The chain's CDR3 is CASSTSGREEFF. The CDR3 nucleotides read TGTGCCAGCAGCACAAGCGGCCGGGAGGAGTTCTTC.

CDR3 protein: CASSFVQGPSGANVLTF. Written as DNA, the CDR3 is TGTGCCAGCAGCTTTGTCCAGGGGCCCTCTGGGGCCAACGTCCTGACTTTC. The chain couples TRBV12-3 or TRBV12-4 to TRBJ2-6, with D perhaps TRBD1 (6 bases). The CDR3 sequence is 17 residues long. V dropped 6 bases and J dropped 0 bases, with 15 bases sitting between them.

The chain couples TRBV12-3 or TRBV12-4 to TRBJ2-2; a weak D match, TRBD2 (6 bases). The CDR3 length is 15 residues. V was cut by 7 bases and J by 0 bases, with 12 bases left in between. CDR3: CASKRRETNTGELFF. DNA for the CDR3: TGTGCCAGCAAACGGAGGGAAACGAACACCGGGGAGCTGTTTTTT.

In this sample, this clonotype turned up a few times. The chain couples TRBV20-1 to TRBJ2-5, with D perhaps TRBD1 or TRBD2 (5 bases each). From germline, CDR1 is DFQATT and CDR2 SNEGSKA (reference sequence). This CDR3 region has 15 residues. V was trimmed by 6 bases and J by 5 bases, leaving 22 bases between them. The CDR3 sequence is CSANQAPGRWETQYF. The CDR3 bases are TGCAGTGCCAATCAGGCACCGGGACGATGGGAGACCCAGTACTTC.

The chain uses TRBV7-9 and TRBJ2-1; 10 bases are a match to TRBD2. The CDR3 consists of 17 residues. After removal of 5 bases from V and 4 bases from J, the junction contained 11 bases not matched to a gene. The V gene's germline CDR1 is SEHNR and CDR2 FQNEAQ (reference sequence). The CDR3 coding sequence is TGTGCCAGCAGCCACACCCCCGGGACTAGCGTGTACAATGAGCAGTTCTTC. Encoded protein: CASSHTPGTSVYNEQFF.

Only one count was recorded for this clonotype. The rearrangement uses TRBV20-1 and TRBJ2-7; the match to TRBD1 covers 8 bases. CDR1 DFQATT and CDR2 SNEGSKA come from the germline V gene (reference sequence). The CDR3 has 12 amino acids. The DNA for the CDR3 is TGCGGCGTCGGACAGGGCAACTACGAGCAGTACTTC. Its translation: CGVGQGNYEQYF.

This clonotype was observed a handful of times. This chain uses TRBV29-1 with TRBJ2-1; 10 bases are shared with TRBD1. The germline CDR1 and CDR2 sequences are SQVTM and ANQGSEA. The CDR3 totals 14 residues. Trimming at V came to 4 bases and at J to 12 bases, leaving 12 bases not matched to a gene. The CDR3 loop reads CSVVSGTGEKWQFF. The CDR3 DNA reads as TGCAGCGTTGTCTCCGGGACAGGGGAAAAATGGCAGTTCTTC.